The rows below give T cell receptor beta chains drawn from one sample of a study of blood T cell repertoires in COVID-19. The protocol was immunoSEQ multiplex PCR, while the TCRdb copy is restricted to in-frame clones and leaves out a portion. This repertoire shows over 100,000 clones, over 75% found once; its top ten account for 6.6%. The material sequenced was peripheral blood. These receptors were obtained from a woman in her 50s with acute or convalescent COVID-19. CDR3s include the opening cysteine and the closing phenylalanine or tryptophan. A D gene is named only where the DNA matches it firmly. A clone size is listed for some rows: how often the clone was seen (once, few, many), or a class if it is expanded.

clone_size j_call v_call d_call cdr3_aa cdr3_nt
- TRBJ2-7 TRBV30 TRBD1 CAWRINRGPYEQYF TGTGCCTGGAGAATTAACAGGGGCCCCTACGAGCAGTACTTC
- TRBJ2-4 TRBV9 - CASSAHVGAENIQYF TGTGCCAGCAGCGCCCATGTGGGGGCAGAAAACATTCAGTACTTC
few TRBJ1-2 TRBV30 - CAWSVGGGGYTF TGTGCCTGGAGTGTAGGAGGAGGGGGCTACACCTTC
- TRBJ1-2 TRBV6-1 - CASSDGGWLWTF TGTGCCAGCAGTGACGGCGGGTGGCTATGGACCTTC
- TRBJ1-3 TRBV5-5 TRBD1 CASSLGQGDTIYF TGTGCCAGCAGCTTGGGACAGGGGGACACCATATATTTT
- TRBJ1-5 TRBV10-3 - CAISNYGTFNQPQHF TGTGCCATTTCCAACTACGGGACTTTCAATCAGCCCCAGCATTTT
- TRBJ1-1 TRBV4-1 TRBD1 CASSQGEGAGWTEAFF TGCGCCAGCAGCCAAGGAGAGGGGGCAGGATGGACTGAAGCTTTCTTT
- TRBJ1-1 TRBV6-5 - CASSYYNMNTEAFF TGTGCCAGCAGTTACTATAATATGAACACTGAAGCTTTCTTT
- TRBJ1-6 TRBV27 - CASSLSGDYNSPLHF TGTGCCAGCAGTTTATCCGGAGACTATAATTCACCCCTCCACTTT
- TRBJ1-2 TRBV14 - CASSQDWQLGGGYTF TGTGCCAGCAGCCAAGATTGGCAGCTAGGCGGTGGCTACACCTTC
few TRBJ1-2 TRBV18 - CASSPQGYTDGYTF TGTGCCAGCTCACCTCAGGGGTATACGGATGGCTACACCTTC
- TRBJ1-1 TRBV30 - CAWSGQLNTEAFF TGTGCCTGGAGCGGACAGCTTAACACTGAAGCTTTCTTT
once TRBJ2-5 TRBV12-3/TRBV12-4 TRBD1 CASSRGSETQYF TGTGCCAGCAGCAGGGGGTCAGAGACCCAGTACTTC
once TRBJ1-2 TRBV5-6 - CASSLGQGSYGYTF TGTGCCAGCAGCTTGGGGCAGGGAAGCTATGGCTACACCTTC
- TRBJ2-3 TRBV11-3 - CASSKGGTGTDTQYF TGTGCCAGCAGTAAGGGGGGGACCGGCACAGATACGCAGTATTTT
- TRBJ1-5 TRBV10-3 TRBD1 CAIRPQGEEQPQHF TGTGCCATCAGACCACAGGGGGAGGAACAGCCCCAGCATTTT
- TRBJ1-6 TRBV5-1 TRBD1 CASSLSRWDRRNSPLHF TGCGCCAGCAGCTTGAGTAGGTGGGACAGGCGGAATTCACCCCTCCACTTT
once TRBJ1-1 TRBV6-5 - CASSYSIQGRTEAFF TGTGCCAGCAGTTACTCGATTCAGGGTAGAACTGAAGCTTTCTTT
- TRBJ1-2 TRBV7-3 TRBD1 CASSLGQGANRGYTF TGTGCCAGCAGCCTCGGACAGGGGGCAAATCGGGGCTACACCTTC
- TRBJ2-1 TRBV5-6 - CASSPPGSYNEQFF TGTGCCAGCAGCCCCCCCGGCTCCTACAATGAGCAGTTCTTC
- TRBJ1-2 TRBV15 - CATSNDRRPLEGYTF TGTGCCACCAGTAACGACAGGCGCCCGTTGGAAGGCTACACCTTC
- TRBJ2-7 TRBV7-9 - CASSLKGRFAYEQYF TGTGCCAGCAGCTTAAAGGGGCGCTTCGCCTACGAGCAGTACTTC
- TRBJ2-5 TRBV7-2 - CASSPTSVGYF TGTGCCAGCAGCCCGACCAGCGTCGGGTACTTC
- TRBJ1-1 TRBV15 TRBD1 CATSRTTSGGRNTEAFF TGTGCCACCAGCCGTACGACTTCAGGGGGGAGGAACACTGAAGCTTTCTTT